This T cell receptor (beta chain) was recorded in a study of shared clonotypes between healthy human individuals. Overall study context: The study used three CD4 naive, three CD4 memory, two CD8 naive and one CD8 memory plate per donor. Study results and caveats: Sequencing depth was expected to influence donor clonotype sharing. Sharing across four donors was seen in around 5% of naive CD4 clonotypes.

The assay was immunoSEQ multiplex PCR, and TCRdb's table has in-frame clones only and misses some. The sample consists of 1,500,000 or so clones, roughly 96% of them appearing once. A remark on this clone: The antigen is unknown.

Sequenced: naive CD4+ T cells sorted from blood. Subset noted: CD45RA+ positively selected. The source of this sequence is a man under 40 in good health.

The CDR3 region is CASSWGRTSPTNEQYF. The CDR3 coding sequence is TGTGCCAGCAGTTGGGGACGGACATCCCCTACCAACGAGCAGTACTTC. The chain uses TRBV2 and TRBJ2-7; D could derive from TRBD1 or TRBD2 (5 bases each). The V gene lost 5 bases and the J gene lost 5 bases, with 22 bases spanning the gap. Germline V gene sequence: CDR1 SNHLY, CDR2 FYNNEI. The CDR3 sequence is 16 residues long.